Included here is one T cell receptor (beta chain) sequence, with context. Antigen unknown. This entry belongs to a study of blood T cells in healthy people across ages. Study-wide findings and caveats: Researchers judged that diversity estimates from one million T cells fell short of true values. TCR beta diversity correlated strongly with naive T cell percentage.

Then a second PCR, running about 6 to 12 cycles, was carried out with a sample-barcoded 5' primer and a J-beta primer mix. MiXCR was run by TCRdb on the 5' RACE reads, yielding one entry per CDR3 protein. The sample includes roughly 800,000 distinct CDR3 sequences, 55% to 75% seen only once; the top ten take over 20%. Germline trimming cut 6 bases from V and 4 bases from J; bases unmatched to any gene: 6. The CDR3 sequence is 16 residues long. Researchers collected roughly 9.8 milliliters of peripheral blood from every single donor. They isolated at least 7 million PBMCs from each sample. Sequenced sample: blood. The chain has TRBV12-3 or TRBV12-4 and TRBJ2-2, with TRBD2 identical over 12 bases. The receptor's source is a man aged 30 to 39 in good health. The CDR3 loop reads CASSPGLAGTTGELFF. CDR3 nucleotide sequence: TGTGCCAGCAGCCCTGGACTAGCGGGGACCACCGGGGAGCTGTTTTTT.